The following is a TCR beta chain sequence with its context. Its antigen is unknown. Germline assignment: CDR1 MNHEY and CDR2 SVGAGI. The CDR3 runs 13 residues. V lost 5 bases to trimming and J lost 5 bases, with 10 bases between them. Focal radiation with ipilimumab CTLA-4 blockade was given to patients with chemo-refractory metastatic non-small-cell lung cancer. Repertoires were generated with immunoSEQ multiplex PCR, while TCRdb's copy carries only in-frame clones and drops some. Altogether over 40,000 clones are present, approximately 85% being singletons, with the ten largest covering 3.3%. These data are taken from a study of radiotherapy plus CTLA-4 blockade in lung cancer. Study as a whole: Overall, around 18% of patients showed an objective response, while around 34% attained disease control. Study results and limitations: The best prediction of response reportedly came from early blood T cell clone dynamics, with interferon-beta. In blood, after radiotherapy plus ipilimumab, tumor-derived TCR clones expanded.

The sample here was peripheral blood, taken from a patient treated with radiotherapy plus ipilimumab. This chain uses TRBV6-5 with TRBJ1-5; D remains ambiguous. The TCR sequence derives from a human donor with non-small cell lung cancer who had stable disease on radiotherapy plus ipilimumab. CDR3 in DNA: TGTGCCAGCAGTGCCGCCACTGATCAGCCCCAGCATTTT. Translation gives CASSAATDQPQHF.